This is a list of T cell receptor beta chains from one sample in a study of human T cells and chemical hapten exposure. TCRdb reanalysed the RACE reads using MiXCR and keeps one entry per CDR3 protein. The sample consists of 150,000 to 200,000 distinct CDR3 sequences, 20% to 25% of them appearing once. This sample comprised whole blood, obtained in connection with sensitization to the hapten diphenylcyclopropenone (DPC). Receptor source: a woman aged 50 to 65 with alopecia areata. Some clones in this sample may be carry-over from other donors' samples. The conserved cysteine and the conserved F or W are not part of the CDR3 here. Each record gives: V gene, CDR3 protein.

V: TRBV7-6; CDR3: ASSLGLAVTGELF
V: TRBV20-1; CDR3: SASRTEAF
V: TRBV6-4; CDR3: ASSEGGLAFGEQF
V: TRBV29-1; CDR3: SVMTGVGSPLH
V: TRBV25-1; CDR3: ASSEVWYEQY
V: TRBV7-9; CDR3: ASNERGSRSPLH
V: TRBV2; CDR3: ASSSPLH
V: TRBV4-2; CDR3: ASSPGLANPKTQY
V: TRBV5-1; CDR3: ASSLNPAGNGYT
V: TRBV9; CDR3: ASSGGQGTSSAQH
V: TRBV6-4; CDR3: ASKTSSGLAGELF
V: TRBV12-3/TRBV12-4; CDR3: ASSRQGAGNTIY
V: TRBV12-3/TRBV12-4; CDR3: ASSPGISYNSPLH
V: TRBV2; CDR3: ASSPGLAPPQPF
V: TRBV7-9; CDR3: ASSIDSYEQY
V: TRBV29-1; CDR3: SGTSGRAREQF
V: TRBV20-1; CDR3: SARGRDNSPLH
V: TRBV11-2; CDR3: ASERLNTEAF
V: TRBV24-1; CDR3: ATSDPGGTAPYGYT
V: TRBV28; CDR3: ATRVTLIYGYT
V: TRBV24-1; CDR3: ATNSGTGIYEQY
V: TRBV20-1; CDR3: STTQAGELNEQF
V: TRBV18; CDR3: ASSPVESVGEAF